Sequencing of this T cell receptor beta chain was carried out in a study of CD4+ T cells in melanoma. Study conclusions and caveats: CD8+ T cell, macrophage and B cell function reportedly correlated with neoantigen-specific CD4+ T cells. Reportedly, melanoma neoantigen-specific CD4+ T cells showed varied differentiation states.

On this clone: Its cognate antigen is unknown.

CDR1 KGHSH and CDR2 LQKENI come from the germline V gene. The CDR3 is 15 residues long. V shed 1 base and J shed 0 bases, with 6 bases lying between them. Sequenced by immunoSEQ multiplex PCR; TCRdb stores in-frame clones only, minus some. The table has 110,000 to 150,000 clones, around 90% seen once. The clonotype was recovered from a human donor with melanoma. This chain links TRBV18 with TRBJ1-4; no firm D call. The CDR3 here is CASSPQGPTNEKLFF. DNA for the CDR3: TGTGCCAGCTCACCACAGGGCCCAACTAATGAAAAACTGTTTTTT.